This TCR beta chain was sequenced in a study of shared clonotypes between healthy human individuals. The germline CDR1 and CDR2 sequences are MNHEY and SVGAGI. V lost 4 bases and J 2 bases, leaving 12 bases between the germline ends. The CDR3 covers 16 residues. Data came from immunoSEQ multiplex PCR; TCRdb stores just in-frame clones and leaves some out. The sample holds roughly 1.4 million clones, around 98.5% seen once. Note on this clone: Its antigen is unknown.

General study points: The rarefaction results pointed to incomplete sorted-subset sequencing despite large depth.

The TCR comes from a man aged 25 to 40 in good health. The source material was naive CD4+ T cells sorted from blood. Subset indicated: CD45RA+ positively selected. The chain recombines TRBV6-5 with TRBJ2-6; D is perhaps TRBD1 (5 bases). In nucleotides, the CDR3 is TGTGCCAGCAGTTCCTCAGGGCTGACTGGGGCCAACGTCCTGACTTTC. As protein: CASSSSGLTGANVLTF.